These T cell receptor beta chains were read from a single sample in a study of T cell responses to AZD1222 COVID-19 vaccine. Here immunoSEQ multiplex PCR was the method, and the copy in TCRdb shows in-frame clones only, minus some. Here the sample spans around 150,000 clones, about nine tenths being singletons. The sequences come from peripheral blood, collected 28 days after the second AZD1222 dose. These receptors were taken from an adult who received the AZD1222 COVID-19 vaccine. Each CDR3 is given without its conserved first and last residue. Each record gives: CDR3 protein, V gene, D gene. A D gene is named only where the DNA matches it firmly.

cdr3_aa: ASSQGPTSSEQY; v_call: TRBV3-1/TRBV3-2; d_call: TRBD2
cdr3_aa: AWSPVGNTEAF; v_call: TRBV30; d_call: -
cdr3_aa: ASSLVGRGGREQY; v_call: TRBV7-2; d_call: -
cdr3_aa: ASSSGGREYNEQF; v_call: TRBV11-3; d_call: TRBD2
cdr3_aa: AISDPEGRGNTIY; v_call: TRBV10-3; d_call: -
cdr3_aa: ASSPGQGGQPQH; v_call: TRBV27; d_call: TRBD1
cdr3_aa: ASSRTYSYEQY; v_call: TRBV6-5; d_call: -
cdr3_aa: AYRDLGGTGELF; v_call: TRBV6-5; d_call: -
cdr3_aa: ASSQGIGQPQH; v_call: TRBV14; d_call: -
cdr3_aa: ASSPRGSSYNEQF; v_call: TRBV18; d_call: TRBD2
cdr3_aa: ASSSAGEGLTGELF; v_call: TRBV7-2; d_call: -
cdr3_aa: ASSSADREFNYGYT; v_call: TRBV27; d_call: TRBD1
cdr3_aa: ASRADRGGTEAF; v_call: TRBV6-5; d_call: TRBD1
cdr3_aa: ASSSPGAF; v_call: TRBV5-6; d_call: -
cdr3_aa: ASSLSTPTNTGELF; v_call: TRBV7-9; d_call: -
cdr3_aa: ASGGQENTEAF; v_call: TRBV5-4; d_call: TRBD1
cdr3_aa: ASRARDRESNEQF; v_call: TRBV25-1; d_call: TRBD1
cdr3_aa: ASSEDGNTIY; v_call: TRBV2; d_call: -
cdr3_aa: VSAGTGELF; v_call: TRBV7-9; d_call: -
cdr3_aa: SVEAYTGELF; v_call: TRBV29-1; d_call: -
cdr3_aa: AWSTGVFYEQY; v_call: TRBV30; d_call: -
cdr3_aa: AISESERGPSYNEQF; v_call: TRBV10-3; d_call: -
cdr3_aa: ASSGRDTEAF; v_call: TRBV10-1; d_call: -
cdr3_aa: ASSYLGTNFYEQY; v_call: TRBV6-5; d_call: -
cdr3_aa: ASILAGAGELF; v_call: TRBV6-5; d_call: TRBD2
cdr3_aa: ASSLGGGNYGYT; v_call: TRBV7-9; d_call: -
cdr3_aa: ATSLNNEQF; v_call: TRBV15; d_call: -
cdr3_aa: ASSPGLGEKLF; v_call: TRBV7-9; d_call: -
cdr3_aa: ASSPPGENIQY; v_call: TRBV18; d_call: -
cdr3_aa: ASRLSTGSTDTQY; v_call: TRBV5-1; d_call: -
cdr3_aa: ASSLAGTVGSYEQY; v_call: TRBV5-8; d_call: TRBD1
cdr3_aa: AWSQTGGNTEAF; v_call: TRBV30; d_call: TRBD1
cdr3_aa: ASSLWGGGTDTQY; v_call: TRBV11-2; d_call: -